This T cell receptor (beta chain) emerged from a study of T cells after somatic rescue of genetic block. Profiled with immunoSEQ multiplex PCR; TCRdb holds only in-frame clones, not every one. The table includes roughly 58,000 clones, approximately 96% detected once. Germline V gene data show CDR1 as SGDLS and CDR2 as YYNGEE. The CDR3 has 13 amino acids. V shed 4 bases and J 12 bases; nucleotides not matched to a gene: 10. V is TRBV9 and J is TRBJ1-1, with 9 bases aligning to TRBD1. The sequenced sample consisted of peripheral blood mononuclear cells (PBMCs). This clonotype was obtained from a child under two years old. The CDR3 sequence: CASSPRDRATTFF. CDR3 in DNA: TGTGCCAGCAGCCCCCGGGACAGGGCGACAACTTTCTTT.